The rows below give T cell receptor beta chains drawn from one sample of a study of T-cell reconstitution after alpha-beta-depleted transplantation in children. TCRdb recomputed calls from the PCR reads with MiXCR, one row per CDR3 protein. The sample carries almost 250,000 distinct CDR3 sequences, over 20% recorded once. The sequencing here drew on PBMCs, taken before TCRalphabeta/CD19-depleted stem cell transplant. These TCRs come from a girl under 10 years old with Fanconi anemia, due to receive a stem cell transplant. The CDR3 runs from the conserved cysteine through the conserved F or W. D genes are given only for firm matches.

>TRBJ2-2|-|TRBV20-1
CSARDRLQGNTGELFF
>TRBJ2-4|TRBD1|TRBV7-2
CASSMGQESIQYF
>TRBJ2-3|TRBD2|TRBV29-1
CSVGLAGATDTQYF
>TRBJ2-7|-|TRBV6-2/TRBV6-3
CASSYGVAASYEQYF
>TRBJ2-3|-|TRBV12-3/TRBV12-4
CASSLWGPEDTQYF
>TRBJ2-7|-|TRBV7-2
CASSWDPRPGEQYF
>TRBJ2-3|-|TRBV7-2
CASSFQNPDTQYF
>TRBJ1-5|-|TRBV28
CASIQGNSNQPQHF
>TRBJ1-2|-|TRBV25-1
CASSEKGYGYTF
>TRBJ1-2|TRBD1|TRBV7-2
CASSLVGGQQGSGYTF
>TRBJ2-1|TRBD1|TRBV29-1
CSVVSAGGFRHEQFF